Below are 8 T cell receptor beta chains sequenced from a single sample in a study of OX40 agonist ivuxolimab in advanced cancers. The library was made by the immunoSEQ multiplex PCR assay. Drawn from immuneACCESS, this table holds only the in-frame rearrangements with V and J called that TCRdb kept. Clones are partly lost; checked studies trace under half to an unresolved V gene and leave the rest unexplained. A total of about 45,000 clones appear in this sample, 85% to 90% of them only once. The ten largest clonotypes hold 4.5% to 6% of the sample. Sequencing was performed on CD4+ or CD8+ T cells sorted from blood, taken in a trial of the OX40 agonist ivuxolimab. The source is an adult with an advanced solid tumor such as melanoma, head and neck, liver or kidney cancer.

This chain joins TRBV28 and TRBJ2-5; 9 bases fit TRBD2. Germline V gene data show CDR1 as MDHEN and CDR2 as SYDVKM. V dropped 3 bases and J dropped 3; count of bases not matched to a gene: 5. This CDR3 spans 15 amino acids. CDR3: CASSFAGGREETQYF. CDR3 bases: TGTGCCAGCAGTTTTGCGGGAGGGCGGGAAGAGACCCAGTACTTC.

In its sample, this clone was seen once. This chain uses TRBV7-3 with TRBJ2-1; no definite D call. V lost 5 bases and J 2 bases, leaving 19 bases between the germline ends. The germline CDR1 and CDR2 sequences are SGHTA and FQGTGA. The CDR3 covers 17 residues. The CDR3 region is CASSPSGAGYAYNEQFF. The CDR3, as DNA: TGTGCCAGCAGCCCAAGTGGAGCCGGTTACGCCTACAATGAGCAGTTCTTC.

V and J are TRBV11-2 and TRBJ2-2; D possibly corresponds to TRBD1 (5 bases). Between the trimmed V and J ends, which lost 5 bases and 4 bases, there was a span of 11 bases. The germline V gene encodes CDR1 SGHAT and CDR2 FQNNGV. This CDR3 spans 14 amino acids. DNA for the CDR3: TGTGCCAGCAGCCCAGCAAGGGGCACCGGGGAGCTGTTTTTT. It is translated as CASSPARGTGELFF. Combining the CDR3 with reference TRBV11-2 and TRBJ2-2 gives the whole variable domain EAGVAQSPRYKIIEKRQSVAFWCNPISGHATLYWYQQILGQGPKLLIQFQNNGVVDDSQLPKDRFSAERLKGVDSTLKIQPAKLEDSAVYLCASSPARGTGELFFGEGSRLTVL.

V gene TRBV5-4 combines with J gene TRBJ2-5; D might be TRBD1 (6 bases). Per the germline V gene, CDR1 is SGHNT and CDR2 is YYREEE (reference sequence). The CDR3 covers 15 residues. Trimming left V 1 base short and J 5 bases short, with 15 bases between. CDR3 DNA sequence: TGTGCCAGCAGCTTGACTCTGGACAGTTTGGAGACCCAGTACTTC. Its protein product is CASSLTLDSLETQYF.

This clone was seen just once. The chain employs TRBV18 and TRBJ2-5; D is possibly TRBD1 (6 bases). This CDR3 is 15 amino acids long. In germline, CDR1 is KGHSH, CDR2 LQKENI. Deletions cut 6 bases from V and 2 bases from J, with 16 bases between. CDR3 sequence (DNA): TGTGCCAGCTCCCGGGACAAAACGGTTCAAGAGACCCAGTACTTC. Translated, it gives CASSRDKTVQETQYF.

V and J are TRBV6-1 and TRBJ2-3, with D maybe TRBD2 (6 bases). The CDR3 has 15 residues. The ends were cut back, 8 bases at V and 3 bases at J, with 18 bases in the middle. Germline V gene data show CDR1 as MNHNS and CDR2 as SASEGT. In DNA, the CDR3 is TGTGCCAGCGCTACTAGCAGGAGTCGTACAGATACGCAGTATTTT. Translating it yields CASATSRSRTDTQYF.

The CDR3 loop is CSVSREGYEQYF. In nucleotides, the CDR3 is TGCAGCGTCTCGAGGGAAGGCTACGAGCAGTACTTC. The chain carries TRBV29-1 and TRBJ2-7; a possible D gene is TRBD2 (5 bases). This CDR3 has 12 residues. Trimming shortened V by 6 bases and J by 3 bases, and 12 bases separated the two germline ends. Per the germline V gene, CDR1 is SQVTM and CDR2 is ANQGSEA.

The chain is built from TRBV19 and TRBJ2-1, with 10 positions matching TRBD1. V shed 11 bases, J shed 7 bases, and the junction held 14 bases outside the gene matches. The CDR3 length is 15 residues. The germline CDR1 and CDR2 sequences are LNHDA and SQIVND (reference sequence). The CDR3 here is CAVSPGQGRRNEQFF. CDR3 sequence (DNA): TGTGCCGTTTCGCCGGGACAGGGGAGAAGGAATGAGCAGTTCTTC. Based on the CDR3 plus reference TRBV19 and TRBJ2-1, the full variable domain is DGGITQSPKYLFRKEGQNVTLSCEQNLNHDAMYWYRQDPGQGLRLIYYSQIVNDFQKGDIAEGYSVSREKKESFPLTVTSAQKNPTAFYLCAVSPGQGRRNEQFFGPGTRLTVL.